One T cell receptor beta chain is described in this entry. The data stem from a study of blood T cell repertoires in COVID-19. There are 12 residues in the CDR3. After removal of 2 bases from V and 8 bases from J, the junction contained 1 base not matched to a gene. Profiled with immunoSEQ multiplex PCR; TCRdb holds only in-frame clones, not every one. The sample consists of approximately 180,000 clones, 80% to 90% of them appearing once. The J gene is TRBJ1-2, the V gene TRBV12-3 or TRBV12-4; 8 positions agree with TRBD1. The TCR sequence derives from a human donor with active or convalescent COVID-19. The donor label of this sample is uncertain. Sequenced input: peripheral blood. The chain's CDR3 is CASSLSGGGYTF. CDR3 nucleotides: TGTGCCAGCAGTTTATCAGGGGGCGGCTACACCTTC.